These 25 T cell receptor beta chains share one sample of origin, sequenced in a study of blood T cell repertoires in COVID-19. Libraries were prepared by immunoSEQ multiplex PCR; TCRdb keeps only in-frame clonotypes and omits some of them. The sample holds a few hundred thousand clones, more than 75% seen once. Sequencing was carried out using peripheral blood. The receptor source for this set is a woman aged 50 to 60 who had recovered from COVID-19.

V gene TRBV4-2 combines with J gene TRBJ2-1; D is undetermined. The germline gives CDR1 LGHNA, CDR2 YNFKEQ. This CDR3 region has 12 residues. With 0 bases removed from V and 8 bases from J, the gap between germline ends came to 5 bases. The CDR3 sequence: CASSQDTDEQFF. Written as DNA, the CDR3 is TGTGCCAGCAGCCAAGATACGGATGAGCAGTTCTTC.

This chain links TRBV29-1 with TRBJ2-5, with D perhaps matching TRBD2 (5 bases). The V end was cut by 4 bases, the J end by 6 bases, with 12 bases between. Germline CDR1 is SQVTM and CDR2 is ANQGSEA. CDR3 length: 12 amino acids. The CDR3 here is CSVGPGLKTQYF. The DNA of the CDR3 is TGCAGCGTTGGTCCGGGGTTAAAGACCCAGTACTTC.

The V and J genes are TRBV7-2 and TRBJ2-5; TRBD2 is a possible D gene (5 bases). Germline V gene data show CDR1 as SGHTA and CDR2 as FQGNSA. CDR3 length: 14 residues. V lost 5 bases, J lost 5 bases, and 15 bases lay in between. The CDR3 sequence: CASSLAAGDETQYF. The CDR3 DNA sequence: TGTGCCAGCAGCCTCGCGGCGGGTGACGAGACCCAGTACTTC.

The CDR3 DNA is TGCAGTGCTAGTATAGTGTTGGGCAGGAAGGATGGTGGCTACACCTTC. This codes for CSASIVLGRKDGGYTF. This sequence joins TRBV20-1 and TRBJ1-2, with D uncertain. Germline V CDR1 and CDR2: DFQATT, SNEGSKA (reference sequence). Between the trimmed V and J ends, which lost 3 bases and 7 bases, there was a span of 24 bases. The CDR3 consists of 16 residues.

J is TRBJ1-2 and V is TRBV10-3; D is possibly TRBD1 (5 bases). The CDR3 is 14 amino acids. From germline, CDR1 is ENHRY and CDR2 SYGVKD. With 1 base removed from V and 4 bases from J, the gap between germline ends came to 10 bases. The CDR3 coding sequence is TGTGCCATCAGTGAGTTAGGGGTGGGCTATGGCTACACCTTC. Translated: CAISELGVGYGYTF.

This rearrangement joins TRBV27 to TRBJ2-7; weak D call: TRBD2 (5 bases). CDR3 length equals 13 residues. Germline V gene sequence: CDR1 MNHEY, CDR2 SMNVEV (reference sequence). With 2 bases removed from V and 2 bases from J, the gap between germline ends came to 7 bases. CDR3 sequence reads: CASSLNGAYEQYF. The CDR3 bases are TGTGCCAGCAGTTTAAACGGGGCCTACGAGCAGTACTTC.

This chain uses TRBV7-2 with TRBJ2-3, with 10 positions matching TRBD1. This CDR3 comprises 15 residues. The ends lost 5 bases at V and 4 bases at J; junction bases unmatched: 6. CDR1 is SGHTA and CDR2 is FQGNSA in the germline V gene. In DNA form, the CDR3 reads TGTGCCAGCAGCCCCGGGACAGGGGTTTCAGATACGCAGTATTTT. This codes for CASSPGTGVSDTQYF.

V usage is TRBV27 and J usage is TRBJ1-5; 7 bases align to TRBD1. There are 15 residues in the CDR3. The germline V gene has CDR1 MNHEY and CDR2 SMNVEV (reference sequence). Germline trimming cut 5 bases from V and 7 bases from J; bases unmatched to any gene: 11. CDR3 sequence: CASSANRGSFQPQHF. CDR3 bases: TGTGCCAGCAGTGCGAACAGGGGATCGTTCCAGCCCCAGCATTTT.

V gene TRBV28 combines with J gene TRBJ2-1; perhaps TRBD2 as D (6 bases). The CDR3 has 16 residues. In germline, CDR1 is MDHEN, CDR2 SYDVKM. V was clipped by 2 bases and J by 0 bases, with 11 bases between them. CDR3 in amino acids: CASSLMAGSSYNEQFF. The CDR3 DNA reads TGTGCCAGCAGTTTAATGGCGGGGAGCTCCTACAATGAGCAGTTCTTC.

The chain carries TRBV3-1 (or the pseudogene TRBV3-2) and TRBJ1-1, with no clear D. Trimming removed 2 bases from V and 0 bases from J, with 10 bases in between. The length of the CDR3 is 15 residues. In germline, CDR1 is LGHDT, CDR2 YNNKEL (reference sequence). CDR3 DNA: TGTGCCAGCAGCCAAACCAGTACAATGAACACTGAAGCTTTCTTT. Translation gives CASSQTSTMNTEAFF.

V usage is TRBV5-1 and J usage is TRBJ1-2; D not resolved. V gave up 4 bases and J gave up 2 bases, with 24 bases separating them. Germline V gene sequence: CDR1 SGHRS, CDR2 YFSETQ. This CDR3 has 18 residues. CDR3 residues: CASSLIGSRGEGNYGYTF. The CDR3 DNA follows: TGCGCCAGCAGCCTCATAGGGAGTCGCGGGGAGGGAAACTATGGCTACACCTTC. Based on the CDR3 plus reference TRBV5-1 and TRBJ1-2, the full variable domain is KAGVTQTPRYLIKTRGQQVTLSCSPISGHRSVSWYQQTPGQGLQFLFEYFSETQRNKGNFPGRFSGRQFSNSRSEMNVSTLELGDSALYLCASSLIGSRGEGNYGYTFGSGTRLTVV.

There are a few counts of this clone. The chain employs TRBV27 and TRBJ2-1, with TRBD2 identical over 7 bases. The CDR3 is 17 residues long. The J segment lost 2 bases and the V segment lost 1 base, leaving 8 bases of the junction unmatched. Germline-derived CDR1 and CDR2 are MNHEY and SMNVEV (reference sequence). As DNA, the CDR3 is TGTGCCAGCAGTTTATGGTTTGTCGGGGGGACCTACAATGAGCAGTTCTTC. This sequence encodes CASSLWFVGGTYNEQFF.

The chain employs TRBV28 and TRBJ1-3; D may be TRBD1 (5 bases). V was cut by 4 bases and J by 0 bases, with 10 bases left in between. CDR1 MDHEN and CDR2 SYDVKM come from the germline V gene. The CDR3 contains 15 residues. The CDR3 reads CASSSGLGSGNTIYF. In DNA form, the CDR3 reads TGTGCCAGCAGTTCAGGGTTGGGCTCTGGAAACACCATATATTTT.

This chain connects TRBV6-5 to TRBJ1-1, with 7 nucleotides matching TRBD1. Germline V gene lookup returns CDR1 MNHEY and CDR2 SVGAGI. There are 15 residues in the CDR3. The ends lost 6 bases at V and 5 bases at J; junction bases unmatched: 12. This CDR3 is CASRRQGIGYTEAFF. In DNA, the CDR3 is TGTGCCAGCAGGCGACAGGGCATCGGGTATACTGAAGCTTTCTTT.

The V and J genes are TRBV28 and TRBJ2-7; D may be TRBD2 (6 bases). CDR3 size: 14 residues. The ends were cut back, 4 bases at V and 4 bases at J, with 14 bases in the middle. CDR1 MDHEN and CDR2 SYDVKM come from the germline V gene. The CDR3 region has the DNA TGTGCCAGCAGTTCTCCGGGGGAGCCGTACGAGCAGTACTTC. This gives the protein CASSSPGEPYEQYF.

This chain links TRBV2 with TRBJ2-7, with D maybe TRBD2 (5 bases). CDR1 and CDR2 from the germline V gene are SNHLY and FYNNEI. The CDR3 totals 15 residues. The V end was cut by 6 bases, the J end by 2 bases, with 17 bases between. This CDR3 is CASSRSGRETYEQYF. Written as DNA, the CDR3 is TGTGCCAGCAGCCGGTCGGGAAGGGAGACCTACGAGCAGTACTTC. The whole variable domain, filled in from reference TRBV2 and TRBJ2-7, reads EPEVTQTPSHQVTQMGQEVILRCVPISNHLYFYWYRQILGQKVEFLVSFYNNEISEKSEIFDDQFSVERPDGSNFTLKIRSTKLEDSAMYFCASSRSGRETYEQYFGPGTRLTVT.

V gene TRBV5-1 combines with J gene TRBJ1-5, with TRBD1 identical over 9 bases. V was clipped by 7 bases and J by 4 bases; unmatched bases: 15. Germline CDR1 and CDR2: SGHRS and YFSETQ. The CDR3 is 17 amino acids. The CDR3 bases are TGCGCCAGCCGAAGACCGGGGACAGGGATGTGGAATCAGCCCCAGCATTTT. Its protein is CASRRPGTGMWNQPQHF.

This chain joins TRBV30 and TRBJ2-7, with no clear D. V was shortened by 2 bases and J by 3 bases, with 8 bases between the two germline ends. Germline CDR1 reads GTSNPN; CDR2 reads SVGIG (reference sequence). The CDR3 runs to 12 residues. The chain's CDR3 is CAWSRVFYEQYF. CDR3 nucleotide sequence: TGTGCCTGGAGTCGGGTCTTCTACGAGCAGTACTTC.

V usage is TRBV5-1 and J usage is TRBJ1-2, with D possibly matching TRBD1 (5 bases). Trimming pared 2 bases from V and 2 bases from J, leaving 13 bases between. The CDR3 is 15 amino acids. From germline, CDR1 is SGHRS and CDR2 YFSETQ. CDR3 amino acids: CASSFGANLNYGYTF. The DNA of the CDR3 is TGCGCCAGCAGCTTTGGGGCGAATCTAAACTATGGCTACACCTTC.

CDR3 coding DNA: TGTGCCAGCTTTTCTGGAGACTTGAATTCACCCCTCCACTTT. It yields the protein CASFSGDLNSPLHF. The chain uses TRBV2 and TRBJ1-6; no definite D call. CDR1 and CDR2 from the germline V gene are SNHLY and FYNNEI. Trimming shortened V by 8 bases and J by 7 bases, and 15 bases separated the two germline ends. This CDR3 comprises 14 residues.

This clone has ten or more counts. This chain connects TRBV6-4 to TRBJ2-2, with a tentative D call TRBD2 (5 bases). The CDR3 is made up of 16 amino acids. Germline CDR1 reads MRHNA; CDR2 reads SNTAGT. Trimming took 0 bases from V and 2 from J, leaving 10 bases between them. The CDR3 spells CASSDSPGGNTGELFF. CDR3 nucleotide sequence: TGTGCCAGCAGTGACTCCCCTGGAGGAAACACCGGGGAGCTGTTTTTT.

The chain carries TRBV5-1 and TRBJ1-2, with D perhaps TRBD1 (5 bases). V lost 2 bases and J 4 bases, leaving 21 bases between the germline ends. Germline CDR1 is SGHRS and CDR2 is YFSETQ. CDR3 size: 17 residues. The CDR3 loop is CASSFWTNRISSYGYTF. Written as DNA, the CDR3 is TGCGCCAGCAGCTTCTGGACAAACCGGATCTCGAGCTATGGCTACACCTTC.

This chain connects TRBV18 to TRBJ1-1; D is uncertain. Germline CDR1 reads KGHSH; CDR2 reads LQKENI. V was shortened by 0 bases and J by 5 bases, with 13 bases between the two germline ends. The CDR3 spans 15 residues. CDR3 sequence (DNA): TGTGCCAGCTCACCACCCGACCCGGGAAGAACTGAAGCTTTCTTT. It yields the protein CASSPPDPGRTEAFF.

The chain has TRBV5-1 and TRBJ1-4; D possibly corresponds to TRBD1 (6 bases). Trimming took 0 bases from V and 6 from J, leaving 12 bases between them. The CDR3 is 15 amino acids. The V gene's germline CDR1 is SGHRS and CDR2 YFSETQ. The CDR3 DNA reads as TGCGCCAGCAGCTTGGGCAGGGGCCTCGATGAAAAACTGTTTTTT. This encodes CASSLGRGLDEKLFF.

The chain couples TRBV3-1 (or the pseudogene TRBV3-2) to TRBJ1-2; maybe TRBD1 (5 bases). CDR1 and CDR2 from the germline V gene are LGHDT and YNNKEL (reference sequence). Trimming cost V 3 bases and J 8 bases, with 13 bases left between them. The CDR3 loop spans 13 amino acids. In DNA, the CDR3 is TGTGCCAGCAGCCACAGGGAACAGGAGGGCTACACCTTC. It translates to CASSHREQEGYTF.